This TCR beta chain was found in a study of shared clonotypes between healthy human individuals. Genomic DNA of every subset was divided equally among multiple immunoSEQ plates. The sequencing of unsorted PBMC DNA took place on ten immunoSEQ deep assay plates. The assay was immunoSEQ multiplex PCR, and TCRdb's table has in-frame clones only and misses some. This sample has 490,000 or so clones; 70% to 80% occur once, and the top ten carry less than 15%. CDR3 length: 15 amino acids. Germline CDR1 reads MNHEY; CDR2 reads SMNVEV (reference sequence). Trimming removed 5 bases from V and 5 bases from J, with 16 bases in between. All participating donors were Caucasian adults from Nashville, Tennessee. For genomic DNA, unsorted samples relied on about 90 million PBMCs. This clone was detected a few times.

V is TRBV27 and J is TRBJ2-1, with D unresolved. Sequencing input: PBMCs. This TCR was sampled from a woman aged 40 to 49 in good health. Some clones in this sample may be carry-over from other donors' samples. The CDR3 DNA is TGTGCCAGCAGTATGGGCCCCAACACGAACAATGAGCAGTTCTTC. Its translation is CASSMGPNTNNEQFF.